This T cell receptor beta chain was retrieved from a study of T cells after yellow fever vaccination. Many counts were recorded for this clonotype. As yet, its antigen is unknown. CDR1 is MNHEY, CDR2 SMNVEV, per germline (reference sequence). The CDR3 runs to 13 residues. V lost 4 bases to trimming and J lost 1 base, with 8 bases between them. TCRdb called the 5' RACE reads again in MiXCR, with one record for every CDR3 protein. The data contain around 320,000 distinct CDR3 sequences, around 4.3% of them singletons. Whole-study results and caveats: A limited proportion of clonotypes was detected within both the CD4 and CD8 compartments. Faster peaking, at day 5 versus 15, marked a secondary response that was weaker.

The sequence came from a man younger than 35 who received the YFV17D yellow fever vaccine. The chain links TRBV27 to TRBJ2-7; D may be TRBD2 (5 bases). Sequences were derived from PBMCs, sampled 15 days after the yellow fever booster vaccination. The CDR3 spells CASSYGESYEQYF. The CDR3 DNA sequence: TGTGCCAGCAGTTACGGGGAGTCCTACGAGCAGTACTTC.